The source of this T cell receptor beta chain is a study of identifying expanded T cells in peripheral blood. To note about this clone: What it recognizes is unknown.

The table came from immunoSEQ multiplex PCR; TCRdb's copy has only in-frame clones and leaves some out. The sample comprises approximately 100,000 clones, around 88% of which are singletons, and roughly 15% rests with the top ten. The CDR3 has 13 residues. The germline gives CDR1 SEHNR, CDR2 FQNEAQ (reference sequence). V lost 5 bases and J 2 bases, leaving 7 bases between the germline ends. Notes on the study in general: Variance in clone template counts between approximately two-week samples significantly increased with total template count across all healthy donors.

Collection occurred without any documented infections or immune events in donors. Sequenced material: blood. The TCR was taken from a person between 18 and 75 years old in good health. The rearrangement joins TRBV7-9 to TRBJ1-3, with D hard to call. The CDR3 bases are TGTGCCAGCAGCAAGCCTCCTGGAAACACCATATATTTT. Protein product: CASSKPPGNTIYF.